The T cell receptor beta chain under discussion was sequenced for a study of T-cell memory formation after mild COVID-19. Study outcomes and limitations: Pre-infection memory contained some responding clones, which suggested that cross-reactive memory had joined.

Amplification by 5'RACE using constant-segment primers produced TCR alpha and TCR beta cDNA libraries that carried sample barcodes and UMIs. TCRdb processed the 5' RACE reads anew with MiXCR; each CDR3 protein has one entry. Among 350,000 to 400,000 distinct CDR3 sequences, roughly an eighth were seen once, and the ten largest hold around a fifth. Regarding this clonotype: Its target is unknown.

CDR1 and CDR2 from the germline V gene are SGDLS and YYNGEE. There are 16 residues in the CDR3. Trimming left V 4 bases short and J 2 bases short, with 18 bases between. The sequence derives from a man between 18 and 29 years old who had mild COVID-19 (a few samples of this study predate the infection). Cell type and time point are not known. The specimen sequenced was PBMCs or a T cell subset sorted from them (not recorded which). This chain joins TRBV9 and TRBJ2-5, with a weak D call TRBD1 (8 bases). CDR3 nucleotides: TGTGCCAGCAGCCCCGGGAACAGGGGGGGACAAGAGACCCAGTACTTC. This encodes CASSPGNRGGQETQYF.